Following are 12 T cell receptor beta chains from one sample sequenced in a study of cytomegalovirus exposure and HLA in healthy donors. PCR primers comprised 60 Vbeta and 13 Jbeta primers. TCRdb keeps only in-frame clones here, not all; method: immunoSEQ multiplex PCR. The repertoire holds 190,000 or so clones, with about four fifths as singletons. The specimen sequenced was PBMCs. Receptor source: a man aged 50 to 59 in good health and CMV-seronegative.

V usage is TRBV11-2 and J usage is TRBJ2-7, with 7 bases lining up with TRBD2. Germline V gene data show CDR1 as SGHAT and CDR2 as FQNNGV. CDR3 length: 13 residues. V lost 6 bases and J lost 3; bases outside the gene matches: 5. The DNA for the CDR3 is TGTGCCAGCAGACTAGCGCTTTACTACGAGCAGTACTTC. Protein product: CASRLALYYEQYF.

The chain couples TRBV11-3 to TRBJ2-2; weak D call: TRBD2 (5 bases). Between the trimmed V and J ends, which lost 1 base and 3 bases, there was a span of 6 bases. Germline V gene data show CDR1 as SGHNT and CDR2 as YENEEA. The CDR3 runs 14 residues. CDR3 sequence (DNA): TGTGCCAGCAGCTTAGGGACTTACACCGGGGAGCTGTTTTTT. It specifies CASSLGTYTGELFF.

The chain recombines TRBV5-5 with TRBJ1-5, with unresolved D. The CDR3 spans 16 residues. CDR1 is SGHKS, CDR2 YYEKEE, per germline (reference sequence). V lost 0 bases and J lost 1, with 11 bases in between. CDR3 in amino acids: CASSLETSRSNQPQHF. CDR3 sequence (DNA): TGTGCCAGCAGCTTGGAGACTAGTAGGAGCAATCAGCCCCAGCATTTT.

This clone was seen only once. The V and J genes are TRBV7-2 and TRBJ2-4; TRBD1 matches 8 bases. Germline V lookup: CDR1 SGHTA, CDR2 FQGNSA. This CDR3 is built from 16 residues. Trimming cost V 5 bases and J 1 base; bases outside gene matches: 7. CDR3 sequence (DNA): TGTGCCAGCAGCCCTCAGGGGGCTGAGGCCAAAAACATTCAGTACTTC. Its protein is CASSPQGAEAKNIQYF.

The CDR3 nucleotides are TGTGCCAGCAGTTACTCGATGAAGGGGAACAATGAGCAGTTCTTC. Translated, it gives CASSYSMKGNNEQFF. This sequence joins TRBV6-5 and TRBJ2-1; possibly TRBD1 for D (5 bases). CDR3 length equals 15 residues. Germline V lookup: CDR1 MNHEY, CDR2 SVGAGI. The germline V and J ends were trimmed by 0 bases and 5 bases, with 11 bases remaining between them.

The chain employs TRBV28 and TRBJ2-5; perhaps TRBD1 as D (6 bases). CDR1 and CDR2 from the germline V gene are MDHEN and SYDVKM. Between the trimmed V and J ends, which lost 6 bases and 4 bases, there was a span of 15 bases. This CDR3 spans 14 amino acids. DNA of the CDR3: TGTGCCAGCAGGTTACCAGGGGTTCGAGAGACCCAGTACTTC. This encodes CASRLPGVRETQYF.

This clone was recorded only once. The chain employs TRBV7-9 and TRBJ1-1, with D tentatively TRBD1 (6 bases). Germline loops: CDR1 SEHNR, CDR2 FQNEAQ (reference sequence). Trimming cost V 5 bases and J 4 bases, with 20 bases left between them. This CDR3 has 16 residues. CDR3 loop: CASSIHYRDDPTEAFF. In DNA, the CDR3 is TGTGCCAGCAGCATTCATTACAGGGACGATCCCACTGAAGCTTTCTTT.

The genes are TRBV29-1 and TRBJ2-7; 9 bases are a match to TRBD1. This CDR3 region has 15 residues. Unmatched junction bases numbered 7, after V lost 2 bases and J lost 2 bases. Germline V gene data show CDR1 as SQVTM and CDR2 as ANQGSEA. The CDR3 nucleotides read TGCAGCGTTGAAAAGTTTGGACAGGGGACCTACGAGCAGTACTTC. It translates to CSVEKFGQGTYEQYF.

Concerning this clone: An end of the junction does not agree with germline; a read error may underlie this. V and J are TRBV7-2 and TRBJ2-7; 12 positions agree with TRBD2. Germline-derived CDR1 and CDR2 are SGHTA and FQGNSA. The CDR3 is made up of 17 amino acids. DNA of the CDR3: TGTGCCAGCAGCCCAGGTGGGCTAGCGGGGGGGTCCTGCGAGCAGTACTTC. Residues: CASSPGGLAGGSCEQYF.

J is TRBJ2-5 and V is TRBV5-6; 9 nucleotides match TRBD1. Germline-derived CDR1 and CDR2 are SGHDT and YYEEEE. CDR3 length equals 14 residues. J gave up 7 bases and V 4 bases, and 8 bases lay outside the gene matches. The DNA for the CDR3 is TGTGCCAGCAGCCGCGACAGGGGGTTAGGGACCCAGTACTTC. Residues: CASSRDRGLGTQYF.

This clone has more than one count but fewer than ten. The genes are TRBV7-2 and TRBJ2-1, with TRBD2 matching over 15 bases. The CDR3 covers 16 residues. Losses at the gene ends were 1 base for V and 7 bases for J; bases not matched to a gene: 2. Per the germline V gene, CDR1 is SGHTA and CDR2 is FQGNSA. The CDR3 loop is CASSLEGTSGRNEQFF. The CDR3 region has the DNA TGTGCCAGCAGCTTAGAAGGGACTAGCGGGAGGAATGAGCAGTTCTTC.

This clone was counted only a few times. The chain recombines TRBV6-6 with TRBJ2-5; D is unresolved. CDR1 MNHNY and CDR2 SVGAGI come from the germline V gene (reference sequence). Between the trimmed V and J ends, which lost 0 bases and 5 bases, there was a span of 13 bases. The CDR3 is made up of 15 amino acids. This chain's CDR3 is CASSYSNWIGETQYF. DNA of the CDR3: TGTGCCAGCAGTTACTCGAACTGGATCGGGGAGACCCAGTACTTC.